A selection of T cell receptor beta chains follows, all from one sample in a study of T cells in Graves' hyperthyroidism and ophthalmopathy. MiXCR, run by TCRdb on the multiplex PCR reads, gives a single entry per CDR3 protein. The sample shows roughly 420,000 distinct CDR3 sequences, 15% to 18% of them seen only once. The sequenced sample consisted of blood. The receptors come from a woman aged 18 to 35 with Graves' hyperthyroidism. Each CDR3 is given with its conserved first and last residue. Fields, in order: J gene, D gene, V gene, clone size, CDR3 DNA, CDR3 protein. A D gene is named only where the DNA matches it firmly. Clone size is shown for a subset of rows, as once, few, many or a class of expanded clone.

j_gene: TRBJ1-1; d_gene: NA; v_gene: TRBV10-3; abundance: many; CDR3nt: TGTGCCATCAGTGATGGGGGTTGGTTGTCTGAAGCTTTCTTT; CDR3aa: CAISDGGWLSEAFF
j_gene: TRBJ2-5; d_gene: TRBD2; v_gene: TRBV3-1; abundance: NA; CDR3nt: TGTGCCAGCAGCCCCAGGGCGGGAGCGGGAGGGCCGGGGCAAGAGACCCAGTACTTC; CDR3aa: CASSPRAGAGGPGQETQYF
j_gene: TRBJ2-7; d_gene: NA; v_gene: TRBV12-3/TRBV12-4; abundance: many; CDR3nt: TGTGCCAGCAGTCCCCATGCGAAGCCTACCCACGAGCAGTACTTC; CDR3aa: CASSPHAKPTHEQYF
j_gene: TRBJ2-7; d_gene: NA; v_gene: TRBV12-3/TRBV12-4; abundance: NA; CDR3nt: TGTGCCAGCAGTTTAGCGGGATTAGACTACGAGCAGTACTTC; CDR3aa: CASSLAGLDYEQYF
j_gene: TRBJ1-5; d_gene: NA; v_gene: TRBV12-3/TRBV12-4; abundance: many; CDR3nt: TGTGCCAGCAGTTCCCCCTCAGGAAGGATCAATCAGCCCCAGCATTTT; CDR3aa: CASSSPSGRINQPQHF
j_gene: TRBJ1-2; d_gene: NA; v_gene: TRBV7-2; abundance: many; CDR3nt: TGTGCCAGCAGCTTAGTTGAGGGAAACTATGGCTACACCTTC; CDR3aa: CASSLVEGNYGYTF
j_gene: TRBJ2-1; d_gene: NA; v_gene: TRBV29-1; abundance: once; CDR3nt: TGCAGCGTTGGGGAAGAAGCCTTTTTATCCTACAATGAGCAGTTCTTC; CDR3aa: CSVGEEAFLSYNEQFF
j_gene: TRBJ1-5; d_gene: NA; v_gene: TRBV7-9; abundance: few; CDR3nt: TGTGCCAGCAGCTCTCTGGACGCTCAGCCCCAGCATTTT; CDR3aa: CASSSLDAQPQHF
j_gene: TRBJ2-1; d_gene: TRBD1; v_gene: TRBV20-1; abundance: many; CDR3nt: TGCAGTGCTAGTGGACAGGGGGCAGGGAATGAGCAGTTCTTC; CDR3aa: CSASGQGAGNEQFF
j_gene: TRBJ2-1; d_gene: TRBD2; v_gene: TRBV10-3; abundance: many; CDR3nt: TGTGCCATCAGGGGAACTAGCGGGTCTTCCTACAATGAGCAGTTCTTC; CDR3aa: CAIRGTSGSSYNEQFF
j_gene: TRBJ1-5; d_gene: TRBD1; v_gene: TRBV12-3/TRBV12-4; abundance: many; CDR3nt: TGTGCCAGCAGTTTCCAGGGGGATCAGCCCCAGCATTTT; CDR3aa: CASSFQGDQPQHF
j_gene: TRBJ2-7; d_gene: TRBD2; v_gene: TRBV2; abundance: many; CDR3nt: TGTGCCAGCAGGCGGACTAGAGACCTCTACGAGCAGTACTTC; CDR3aa: CASRRTRDLYEQYF
j_gene: TRBJ2-1; d_gene: NA; v_gene: TRBV7-2; abundance: many; CDR3nt: TGTGCCAGCAGCCTCCTGGGAGCGGCCCTGGGCAATGAGCAGTTCTTC; CDR3aa: CASSLLGAALGNEQFF
j_gene: TRBJ2-7; d_gene: NA; v_gene: TRBV5-1; abundance: many; CDR3nt: TGCGCCAGCGTCCCCGGTTACGGAACCTACGAGCAGTACTTC; CDR3aa: CASVPGYGTYEQYF
j_gene: TRBJ1-3; d_gene: TRBD1; v_gene: TRBV12-3/TRBV12-4; abundance: many; CDR3nt: TGTGCCAGCAGTTTACGGTGGGGGACAGCCTCTGGAAACACCATATATTTT; CDR3aa: CASSLRWGTASGNTIYF
j_gene: TRBJ2-3; d_gene: NA; v_gene: TRBV4-2; abundance: NA; CDR3nt: TGTGCCAGCAGCCAACCGGCTCGTAGCCTTGTTACTTTAGAGGTGGATACGCAGTATTTT; CDR3aa: CASSQPARSLVTLEVDTQYF
j_gene: TRBJ2-3; d_gene: TRBD2; v_gene: TRBV6-2/TRBV6-3; abundance: many; CDR3nt: TGTGCCAGCAACAATCTAGCGGGGGGCACAGATACGCAGTATTTT; CDR3aa: CASNNLAGGTDTQYF
j_gene: TRBJ2-1; d_gene: NA; v_gene: TRBV6-2/TRBV6-3; abundance: many; CDR3nt: TGTGCCAGCAGTTACTCTCAGAAGAGCTCCTACAATGAGCAGTTCTTC; CDR3aa: CASSYSQKSSYNEQFF
j_gene: TRBJ1-4; d_gene: NA; v_gene: TRBV20-1; abundance: many; CDR3nt: TGCAGTGCCCATGCAGGAGGTGCTAATGAAAAACTGTTTTTT; CDR3aa: CSAHAGGANEKLFF
j_gene: TRBJ1-2; d_gene: TRBD1; v_gene: TRBV20-1; abundance: many; CDR3nt: TGCAGTGCTGAGGTGGGACAGGGGGCGCGCGGCTACACCTTC; CDR3aa: CSAEVGQGARGYTF
j_gene: TRBJ2-7; d_gene: TRBD1; v_gene: TRBV18; abundance: many; CDR3nt: TGTGCCAGCTCACCTCGCCGGGACAGAACCTACGAGCAGTACTTC; CDR3aa: CASSPRRDRTYEQYF
j_gene: TRBJ1-5; d_gene: NA; v_gene: TRBV28; abundance: many; CDR3nt: TGTGCCAGCAGTTTAAGCCAGGGGCTGCAGCCCCAGCATTTT; CDR3aa: CASSLSQGLQPQHF
j_gene: TRBJ2-7; d_gene: NA; v_gene: TRBV3-1; abundance: NA; CDR3nt: TGTGCCAGCAGCCAAGGGACGACAGTCCACGAGCAGTACTTC; CDR3aa: CASSQGTTVHEQYF
j_gene: TRBJ2-5; d_gene: NA; v_gene: TRBV25-1; abundance: few; CDR3nt: TGTGCCAGCAGTAGTCGGTACCAAGAGACCCAGTACTTC; CDR3aa: CASSSRYQETQYF
j_gene: TRBJ2-7; d_gene: NA; v_gene: TRBV7-2; abundance: many; CDR3nt: TGTGCCAGCAGCTTAGTAGTGGGGGACTACGAGCAGTACTTC; CDR3aa: CASSLVVGDYEQYF
j_gene: TRBJ2-7; d_gene: TRBD1; v_gene: TRBV12-3/TRBV12-4; abundance: many; CDR3nt: TGTGCCAGCAGTTTCAGGGGGCTTGTCTACGAGCAGTACTTC; CDR3aa: CASSFRGLVYEQYF
j_gene: TRBJ1-5; d_gene: NA; v_gene: TRBV4-2; abundance: few; CDR3nt: TGTGCCAGCAGCCTAACTGGGGGCGTTAATCAGCCCCAGCATTTT; CDR3aa: CASSLTGGVNQPQHF
j_gene: TRBJ1-6; d_gene: TRBD1; v_gene: TRBV18; abundance: NA; CDR3nt: TGTGCCAGCTCACTGAACCGGGACAGTTATTCACCCCTCCACTTT; CDR3aa: CASSLNRDSYSPLHF
j_gene: TRBJ2-1; d_gene: NA; v_gene: TRBV24-1; abundance: many; CDR3nt: TGTGCCACCAGTGATTCAGGGGCCAATTACAATGAGCAGTTCTTC; CDR3aa: CATSDSGANYNEQFF
j_gene: TRBJ2-7; d_gene: TRBD1; v_gene: TRBV24-1; abundance: NA; CDR3nt: TGTGCCACCAGTGACCCGGGACAGGGGATATACGAGCAGTACTTC; CDR3aa: CATSDPGQGIYEQYF
j_gene: TRBJ2-3; d_gene: NA; v_gene: TRBV20-1; abundance: many; CDR3nt: TGCAGTGCATCTAGGGATACGCAGTATTTT; CDR3aa: CSASRDTQYF
j_gene: TRBJ1-4; d_gene: NA; v_gene: TRBV30; abundance: many; CDR3nt: TGTGCCTGGAACCGGGACACTAATGAAAAACTGTTTTTT; CDR3aa: CAWNRDTNEKLFF
j_gene: TRBJ1-2; d_gene: NA; v_gene: TRBV10-3; abundance: many; CDR3nt: TGTGCCCTGCGCGGGGGGGGCTATGGCTACACCTTC; CDR3aa: CALRGGGYGYTF
j_gene: TRBJ2-6; d_gene: NA; v_gene: TRBV27; abundance: NA; CDR3nt: TGTGCCAGCAGCTCCATGTCCCTCTCTGGGGCCAACGTCCTGACTTTC; CDR3aa: CASSSMSLSGANVLTF
j_gene: TRBJ1-5; d_gene: TRBD1; v_gene: TRBV28; abundance: few; CDR3nt: TGTGCCAGCAGTTTCCTCCGGGACAGGAGGCCGCTCGGTCAGCCCCAGCATTTT; CDR3aa: CASSFLRDRRPLGQPQHF
j_gene: TRBJ1-2; d_gene: NA; v_gene: TRBV6-6; abundance: many; CDR3nt: TGTGCCAGCACCCAGAGTAACTATGGCTACACCTTC; CDR3aa: CASTQSNYGYTF
j_gene: TRBJ2-5; d_gene: NA; v_gene: TRBV12-3/TRBV12-4; abundance: many; CDR3nt: TGTGCCAGCAGTTACGGCGGGGTTGACCAAGAGACCCAGTACTTC; CDR3aa: CASSYGGVDQETQYF
j_gene: TRBJ2-1; d_gene: NA; v_gene: TRBV20-1; abundance: many; CDR3nt: TGCAGTGCTAGAGTCCGGTCAGGGATCTCCTACAATGAGCAGTTCTTC; CDR3aa: CSARVRSGISYNEQFF
j_gene: TRBJ2-2; d_gene: NA; v_gene: TRBV11-2; abundance: NA; CDR3nt: TGTGCCAGCAGCTTATCAGGCGCGGGGATTTACACCGGGGAGCTGTTTTTT; CDR3aa: CASSLSGAGIYTGELFF
j_gene: TRBJ2-5; d_gene: NA; v_gene: TRBV6-1; abundance: many; CDR3nt: TGTGCCAGCAGAACCTTGGGGACCCAGTACTTC; CDR3aa: CASRTLGTQYF